The rows below give T cell receptor beta chains drawn from one sample of a study of T-cell memory formation after mild COVID-19. TCRdb used MiXCR to reprocess the 5' RACE reads, holding one entry per CDR3 protein. Of more than 35,000 distinct CDR3 sequences in the sample, about a tenth were seen once. Specimen: PBMCs or a T cell subset sorted from them (not recorded which). The receptors derive from an adult woman who had mild COVID-19 (a few samples of this study predate the infection). Cell type and time point are not known. CDR3s include the opening cysteine and the closing phenylalanine or tryptophan. D genes are given only for firm matches. Clone size, where shown, is once, few, many, or a class for clones that have expanded.

TRBJ2-3 few TRBV24-1 TRBD2 TGTGCCACCAGTGACCGTAGACTAGCGGATAGCACAGATACGCAGTATTTT CATSDRRLADSTDTQYF
TRBJ2-3 many TRBV7-2 NA TGTGCCAGCAGCCCAGCTTACATTAGCACAGATACGCAGTATTTT CASSPAYISTDTQYF
TRBJ2-2 NA TRBV24-1 TRBD2 TGTGCCACCAGTGATCCGGTAGCGGGACTAAACACCGGGGAGCTGTTTTTT CATSDPVAGLNTGELFF
TRBJ1-2 few TRBV4-1 TRBD1 TGCGCCAGCAGCCAAGATCATGACAGGGGATATGGCTACACCTTC CASSQDHDRGYGYTF
TRBJ2-3 many TRBV3-1 NA TGTGCCAGCAGCCGGGAGCGGGTCACAGATACGCAGTATTTT CASSRERVTDTQYF
TRBJ1-2 many TRBV5-1 NA TGCGCCAGCAGCTTGACAGGCTATGGCTACACCTTC CASSLTGYGYTF
TRBJ2-1 medium-sized TRBV4-3 TRBD2 TGCGCCAGCAGCCTCGGGACTAGCGGGAGCGGTAGCGATGAGCAGTTCTTC CASSLGTSGSGSDEQFF
TRBJ2-1 many TRBV7-2 TRBD2 TGTGCCAGCAGTCAGTTCTCCGGGACTAGCGGGACTAGATACAATGAGCAGTTCTTC CASSQFSGTSGTRYNEQFF
TRBJ2-5 few TRBV5-1 NA TGCGCCAGCAGCTTGGGACCAGCTCTGAGTACGGAGACCCAGTACTTC CASSLGPALSTETQYF
TRBJ2-3 medium-sized TRBV7-9 NA TGTGCCAGCAGAAGGGACCCCCTCCACACAGATACGCAGTATTTT CASRRDPLHTDTQYF
TRBJ1-5 NA TRBV6-1 NA TGTGCCAGCACTTCAAGAGGGGGAAGCGATCAGCCCCAGCATTTT CASTSRGGSDQPQHF
TRBJ2-7 many TRBV10-3 TRBD1 TGTGCCATCAGTGGGGCTCCAGACAGGGGCGGCTGGTACGAGCAGTACTTC CAISGAPDRGGWYEQYF
TRBJ1-1 few TRBV12-3/TRBV12-4 NA TGTGCCAGCAATGCAAGGAGGAGGGGAAACACTGAAGCTTTCTTT CASNARRRGNTEAFF
TRBJ1-6 NA TRBV7-8 TRBD1 TGTGCCAGCAGCTTAGAATGGGGTGGACAGGGAACTTCACCCCTCCACTTT CASSLEWGGQGTSPLHF
TRBJ2-3 NA TRBV30 NA TGTGCCTGGAGGCGGGACACAGATACGCAGTATTTT CAWRRDTDTQYF
TRBJ2-1 NA TRBV9 NA TGTGCCAGCAGCGTAGGTCAAGGAAACTACAATGAGCAGTTCTTC CASSVGQGNYNEQFF
TRBJ2-7 few TRBV6-2/TRBV6-3 TRBD2 TGTGCCAGCAGCCCGGGACTATTCGAGCAGTACTTC CASSPGLFEQYF
TRBJ2-4 many TRBV3-1 NA TGTGCCAGCAGCCAAGCCGGCGGAGGGAACATTCAGTACTTC CASSQAGGGNIQYF
TRBJ1-6 NA TRBV6-1 TRBD1 TGTGCCAGCAGTTTGCCGGGACAGGGGACTAATTCACCCCTCCACTTT CASSLPGQGTNSPLHF
TRBJ1-5 many TRBV5-6 NA TGTGCCAGCAGCTCCCAGGGTCGGCAGCCCCAGCATTTT CASSSQGRQPQHF
TRBJ2-5 few TRBV7-2 NA TGTGCCAGCAGCTTGGGTGGGGTTCTAGTGGCCCAGTACTTC CASSLGGVLVAQYF
TRBJ1-5 NA TRBV15 NA TGTGCCACCAGCAGAGATCTAGGGGGGAGCAATCAGCCCCAGCATTTT CATSRDLGGSNQPQHF